This T cell receptor (beta chain) was recovered during a study of tumor-infiltrating lymphocytes in primary liver carcinoma. In the study overall: Tumor staging was T1-T3 N0M0; sizes spanned 4.2 to 10 cm across.

Study-level findings and limits: Blood's top-250-clone fraction was significantly lower than that of tumors (p = 0.039). Tumor-adjacent and tumor-blood pairs displayed less overlap than did pairs of tumor regions.

A word on this clonotype: Its antigen remains unidentified. Compared with germline, one end of the junction differs, possibly owing to a read error.

Germline CDR1 reads GTSNPN; CDR2 reads SVGIG (reference sequence). There are 16 residues in the CDR3. Researchers generated TCR beta cDNA from about 500 ng of total RNA, relying on a constant-region primer. Three-round nested multiplex PCR performed with slightly modified ARM-PCR produced the TCR beta libraries. TRBV1-TRBV30 forward and Cbeta reverse primers drove the first two approximately 11-cycle rounds. TCRdb called the multiplex PCR reads again in MiXCR, with one record for every CDR3 protein. The data show tens of thousands of distinct CDR3 sequences, more than 70% seen once. Co-extracting RNA and DNA was done with roughly 17-32 mg of unsorted bulk tissue as input. Surgical resection was used to treat these primary liver carcinoma patients.

The sample was tumor-adjacent normal liver tissue. The TCR comes from a woman aged 25 to 39 with primary liver carcinoma and hepatitis B virus infection. The J gene is TRBJ2-1, the V gene TRBV30; D remains unclear. The CDR3 DNA sequence: TGTGCCTCGAGGTCGGCTATGCGGAGCTCCTACGATGAGCAGTTCTTC. This sequence encodes CASRSAMRSSYDEQFF.